Following are 25 T cell receptor beta chains from one sample sequenced in a study of blood T cell repertoires in COVID-19. The assay was immunoSEQ multiplex PCR, and TCRdb's table has in-frame clones only and misses some. The table includes about 190,000 clones, about three quarters detected once. The sequencing sample was made of peripheral blood. All receptors come from a woman over 75 with active or convalescent COVID-19.

In its sample, this clone was seen a few times. The chain couples TRBV5-1 to TRBJ2-7; 9 bases are a match to TRBD1. This CDR3 comprises 15 residues. With V trimmed by 4 bases and J by 4 bases, 9 bases remained unmatched. Germline V gene lookup returns CDR1 SGHRS and CDR2 YFSETQ. CDR3 DNA: TGCGCCAGCAGCCCCGGAGGGACAGGGTCGTACGAGCAGTACTTC. It translates to CASSPGGTGSYEQYF.

DNA for the CDR3: TGTGCCAGCACCAAACACCCCTACGAGCAGTACTTC. Translated: CASTKHPYEQYF. The chain is built from TRBV28 and TRBJ2-7; D remains unclear. V shed 7 bases and J shed 2 bases, with 9 bases lying between them. The CDR3 runs to 12 residues. Germline CDR1 reads MDHEN; CDR2 reads SYDVKM.

The CDR3 loop is CASRGEVQTF. In DNA, the CDR3 is TGTGCCAGCAGAGGCGAGGTCCAAACCTTC. The rearrangement links TRBV28 to TRBJ1-2; D remains ambiguous. Germline-derived CDR1 and CDR2 are MDHEN and SYDVKM. The CDR3 loop spans 10 amino acids. The V gene lost 6 bases and the J gene lost 14 bases, with 13 bases spanning the gap.

The genes are TRBV5-1 and TRBJ1-1; D call uncertain. Germline lookup yields CDR1 SGHRS and CDR2 YFSETQ. The CDR3 extends over 13 amino acids. V shed 4 bases and J shed 5 bases, with 12 bases lying between them. The CDR3 sequence: CASSGGDGTEAFF. CDR3 in DNA: TGCGCCAGCAGCGGAGGTGATGGGACTGAAGCTTTCTTT. The full variable domain, with the rest looked up from reference TRBV5-1 and TRBJ1-1, is KAGVTQTPRYLIKTRGQQVTLSCSPISGHRSVSWYQQTPGQGLQFLFEYFSETQRNKGNFPGRFSGRQFSNSRSEMNVSTLELGDSALYLCASSGGDGTEAFFGQGTRLTVV.

The rearrangement uses TRBV10-3 and TRBJ2-7; D might be TRBD2 (6 bases). Germline V gene data show CDR1 as ENHRY and CDR2 as SYGVKD. This CDR3 has 12 residues. V lost 10 bases and J 6 bases, leaving 16 bases between the germline ends. CDR3 sequence: CATSREPGEQYF. CDR3 DNA: TGTGCCACCAGCCGGGAGCCGGGCGAGCAGTACTTC.

This chain joins TRBV7-9 and TRBJ1-1; tentative D call: TRBD1 (5 bases). This CDR3 contains 13 residues. V lost 6 bases and J 0 bases, leaving 8 bases between the germline ends. The germline V gene encodes CDR1 SEHNR and CDR2 FQNEAQ (reference sequence). CDR3 coding DNA: TGTGCCAGCAGTCGACAGTTGAACACTGAAGCTTTCTTT. It translates to CASSRQLNTEAFF.

Points on this clone: The identical CDR3 is also encoded by other nucleotide sequences in the sample. The chain carries TRBV12-3 or TRBV12-4 and TRBJ2-7; D is unresolved. The CDR3 length is 12 residues. The ends were cut back, 6 bases at V and 2 bases at J, with 8 bases in the middle. The CDR3 here is CASSYSAYEQYF. Here the CDR3 DNA reads TGTGCCAGCAGCTACTCCGCCTACGAGCAGTACTTC.

The genes are TRBV30 and TRBJ2-7; 8 bases match TRBD2. CDR3 length: 13 residues. Looked up from germline, CDR1 is GTSNPN and CDR2 is SVGIG (reference sequence). V was clipped by 5 bases and J by 5 bases; unmatched bases: 8. This CDR3 reads CAWCPGTRDEQYF. The CDR3 nucleotides read TGTGCCTGGTGCCCCGGGACTAGAGACGAGCAGTACTTC.

A few counts support this clone. The genes are TRBV12-1 and TRBJ1-5. TRBV12-1 is recorded as a pseudogene. There are 17 residues in the CDR3. The CDR3 DNA sequence: TGTGCCAGCAGCTTTATCCGCCACACGACGGGAGATCAGCCCCAGCATTTT. This encodes CASSFIRHTTGDQPQHF.

This chain uses TRBV7-2 with TRBJ1-2; TRBD1 agrees at 7 bases. Losses at the gene ends were 4 bases for V and 2 bases for J; bases not matched to a gene: 4. CDR3 length: 14 residues. The germline gives CDR1 SGHTA, CDR2 FQGNSA. The CDR3 sequence: CASSSTGNNYGYTF. The CDR3 nucleotides are TGTGCCAGCAGCTCGACAGGGAACAACTATGGCTACACCTTC.

The chain couples TRBV10-1 to TRBJ1-3, with 7 nucleotides matching TRBD1. This CDR3 contains 15 residues. After removal of 8 bases from V and 0 bases from J, the junction contained 7 bases not matched to a gene. Per the germline V gene, CDR1 is WNHNN and CDR2 is SYGVQD (reference sequence). The CDR3 coding sequence is TGCGCCAGCTCTCCGGGACAGAACTCTGGAAACACCATATATTTT. Encoded protein: CASSPGQNSGNTIYF.

The chain carries TRBV28 and TRBJ1-2; 8 nucleotides match TRBD1. The germline CDR1 and CDR2 sequences are MDHEN and SYDVKM. After removal of 5 bases from V and 5 bases from J, the junction contained 7 bases not matched to a gene. CDR3 length: 14 amino acids. CDR3: CASSRGRGHYGYTF. The CDR3 DNA follows: TGTGCCAGCAGTAGGGGCAGGGGGCATTATGGCTACACCTTC.

The genes are TRBV9 and TRBJ1-1; no clear D. The CDR3 spans 14 residues. The ends were cut back, 1 base at V and 11 bases at J, with 18 bases in the middle. Germline CDR1 is SGDLS and CDR2 is YYNGEE. CDR3: CASSVLDWRDPAFF. DNA of the CDR3: TGTGCCAGCAGCGTACTGGATTGGAGGGATCCGGCTTTCTTT.

The chain uses TRBV5-1 and TRBJ2-7; D is unresolved. V lost 2 bases and J 5 bases, leaving 8 bases between the germline ends. CDR3 length equals 12 residues. Germline-derived CDR1 and CDR2 are SGHRS and YFSETQ. The CDR3 sequence: CASSLSSHEQYF. As DNA, the CDR3 is TGCGCCAGCAGCTTAAGTAGCCACGAGCAGTACTTC.

This chain joins TRBV12-3 or TRBV12-4 and TRBJ2-3, with 8 bases lining up with TRBD2. The CDR3 totals 13 residues. Trimming took 7 bases from V and 4 from J; bases not matched to a gene: 4. Here the CDR3 DNA reads TGTGCCAGCAAAACTAGCGGATCAGATACGCAGTATTTT. The encoded protein is CASKTSGSDTQYF.

Concerning this clone: An end of the junction differs from the germline gene, which may be a read error. The gene calls are TRBV2 and TRBJ1-4, with D possibly being TRBD1 (5 bases). The CDR3 loop spans 12 amino acids. Germline V gene sequence: CDR1 SNHLY, CDR2 FYNNEI. CDR3: CASREGAEKLFF. CDR3 DNA sequence: TGTGCCAGCAGAGAAGGGGCAGAAAAACTGTTTTTT.

This clone was observed a handful of times. V is TRBV10-3 and J is TRBJ1-3; no clear D. V lost 10 bases, J lost 2 bases, and 9 bases lay in between. The CDR3 extends over 12 amino acids. Germline assignment: CDR1 ENHRY and CDR2 SYGVKD. The CDR3 DNA reads TGTGCCAGCAGATCGGCTGGAAACACCATATATTTT. This gives the protein CASRSAGNTIYF.

This clone appeared once. Here the CDR3 reads CASSKMTGGRAAATNEKLFF. For the CDR3, the DNA is TGTGCCAGCAGCAAGATGACTGGCGGGCGAGCAGCTGCAACTAATGAAAAACTGTTTTTT. The V and J genes are TRBV7-9 and TRBJ1-4; no clear D gene. Looked up from germline, CDR1 is SEHNR and CDR2 is FQNEAQ (reference sequence). CDR3 length: 20 amino acids. V was clipped by 5 bases and J by 0 bases, with 25 bases between them.

This rearrangement joins TRBV5-1 to TRBJ1-1, with D perhaps TRBD1 (6 bases). The length of the CDR3 is 16 residues. CDR1 is SGHRS, CDR2 YFSETQ, per germline. V lost 4 bases to trimming and J lost 1 base, with 17 bases between them. CDR3 amino acids: CASSTAHTGTNTEAFF. CDR3 DNA sequence: TGCGCCAGCAGCACGGCCCACACAGGGACGAACACTGAAGCTTTCTTT.

DNA of the CDR3: TGTGCCAGCAGCTTGGACAGGGTCGGTGGAAACACCATATATTTT. It is translated as CASSLDRVGGNTIYF. The chain employs TRBV5-6 and TRBJ1-3; maybe TRBD1 (6 bases). Trimming took off 0 bases at V and 3 bases at J, with 10 bases between the two ends. The CDR3 is 15 residues long. Germline CDR1 SGHDT, CDR2 YYEEEE.

The V gene is TRBV6-5, the J gene TRBJ2-1; 9 bases fit TRBD2. The CDR3 runs 14 residues. CDR1 MNHEY and CDR2 SVGAGI come from the germline V gene. The V gene end was trimmed by 8 bases and the J gene end by 2 bases; junction bases not matched to a gene: 4. The CDR3 DNA reads as TGTGCCAGCGCTGGACTAGCGACCTACAATGAGCAGTTCTTC. Translated, it gives CASAGLATYNEQFF.

The V call is TRBV12-5, the J call TRBJ2-1; tentative D call: TRBD1 (5 bases). The CDR3 length is 12 residues. The V gene's germline CDR1 is LGHNT and CDR2 FRNRAP. V gave up 3 bases and J gave up 8 bases, with 8 bases separating them. The CDR3 nucleotides read TGTGCTAGTGGTTTCGGCAGGGATGAGCAGTTCTTC. Amino acid sequence: CASGFGRDEQFF.

This clone was counted a single time. The V and J genes are TRBV7-9 and TRBJ1-1; 7 nucleotides align to TRBD1. Germline V CDR1 and CDR2: SEHNR, FQNEAQ (reference sequence). The CDR3 sequence is 16 residues long. V gave up 5 bases and J gave up 3 bases; unmatched junction bases: 12. CDR3 in amino acids: CASSRGQPGVDTEAFF. CDR3 in DNA: TGTGCCAGCAGCCGGGGACAGCCGGGGGTGGACACTGAAGCTTTCTTT. The whole variable domain, remainder taken from reference TRBV7-9 and TRBJ1-1, is DTGVSQNPRHKITKRGQNVTFRCDPISEHNRLYWYRQTLGQGPEFLTYFQNEAQLEKSRLLSDRFSAERPKGSFSTLEIQRTEQGDSAMYLCASSRGQPGVDTEAFFGQGTRLTVV.

The chain joins TRBV5-8 to TRBJ1-2; a weak D match, TRBD1 (5 bases). The CDR3 runs to 17 residues. Germline assignment: CDR1 SGHTS and CDR2 YDEGEE. Trimming removed 4 bases from V and 4 bases from J, with 23 bases in between. The CDR3 here is CASSPDSRRSWGYGYTF. CDR3 in DNA: TGTGCCAGCAGCCCAGACAGCCGTAGATCATGGGGCTATGGCTACACCTTC.

The rearrangement links TRBV28 to TRBJ2-3; 15 bases agree with TRBD2. Per germline, CDR1 MDHEN and CDR2 SYDVKM. The V gene end was trimmed by 6 bases and the J gene end by 3 bases; junction bases not matched to a gene: 25. The CDR3 length is 23 residues. The CDR3 spells CASSPGLAGGPTYLSDGTDTQYF. The CDR3 region has the DNA TGTGCCAGCAGCCCCGGACTAGCGGGGGGGCCGACTTATTTGAGTGATGGGACAGATACGCAGTATTTT.